This T cell receptor beta chain was captured by sequencing in a study of identical twins. This clonotype occurred many times. As yet, its antigen is unknown. TCRdb redid the calling of the 5' RACE reads with MiXCR, one entry per CDR3 protein. This table holds about 150,000 distinct CDR3 sequences, approximately 4% found once. Trimming cost V 1 base and J 1 base, with 7 bases left between them. This CDR3 has 14 residues. Germline V gene data show CDR1 as DFQATT and CDR2 as SNEGSKA (reference sequence). Study conclusions and caveats: Analyses of zero insertions could, in part, be confounded by invariant MAIT and iNKT cells. Fewer insertions characterized abundant cord blood beta clonotypes, whereas memory repertoires showed none. It was cross-sectional statistical analysis, not following the same donors, that the conclusions relied on.

The sample was memory T cells sorted from blood. The origin of this receptor is a man between 18 and 35 years old in good health. The chain employs TRBV20-1 and TRBJ2-2, with D unresolved. Here the CDR3 reads CSARGPKNTGELFF. Written as DNA, the CDR3 is TGCAGTGCTAGAGGACCCAAGAACACCGGGGAGCTGTTTTTT.